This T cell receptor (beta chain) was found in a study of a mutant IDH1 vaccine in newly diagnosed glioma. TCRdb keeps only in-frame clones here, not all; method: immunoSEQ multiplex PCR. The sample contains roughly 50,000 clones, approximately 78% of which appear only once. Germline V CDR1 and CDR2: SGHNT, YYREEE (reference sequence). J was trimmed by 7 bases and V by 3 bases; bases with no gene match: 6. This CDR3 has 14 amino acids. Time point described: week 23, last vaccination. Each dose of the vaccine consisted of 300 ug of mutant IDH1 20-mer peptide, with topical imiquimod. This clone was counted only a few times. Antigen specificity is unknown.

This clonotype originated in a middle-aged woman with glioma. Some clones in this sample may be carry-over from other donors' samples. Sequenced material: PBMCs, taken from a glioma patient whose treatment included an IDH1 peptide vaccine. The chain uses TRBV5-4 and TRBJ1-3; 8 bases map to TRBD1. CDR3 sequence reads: CASSSNRGRNTIYF. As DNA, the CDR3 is TGTGCCAGCAGCTCTAACAGGGGGAGGAACACCATATATTTT.